A single sample gave rise to the 9 T cell receptor beta chains below, sequenced in a study of CD8 T cells in ankylosing spondylitis. Study-wide findings and caveats: Ankylosing spondylitis blood appeared to be characterized by a TCR beta motif of eight or nine highly homologous variants.

MiXCR was run by TCRdb on the 5' RACE reads, yielding one entry per CDR3 protein. The sample includes around 770,000 distinct CDR3 sequences, 10% to 15% seen only once; the top ten take approximately 0.5%. Their target antigens are unknown. Sequenced: blood, either unsorted or a sorted T cell fraction (not recorded which). Every receptor here comes from a male donor with ankylosing spondylitis.

The chain links TRBV19 to TRBJ2-1; 8 positions agree with TRBD1. The V and J ends lost 5 bases and 7 bases, in that order; junction bases with no gene match: 7. There are 14 residues in the CDR3. CDR1 is LNHDA and CDR2 is SQIVND in the germline V gene (reference sequence). The CDR3 loop is CASSGWQGANEQFF. The CDR3 region has the DNA TGTGCCAGTAGTGGATGGCAGGGGGCAAATGAGCAGTTCTTC.

The chain employs TRBV7-2 and TRBJ1-5, with D possibly TRBD1 on 5 matching bases. The ends were cut back, 0 bases at V and 5 bases at J, with 14 bases in the middle. The CDR3 extends over 16 amino acids. The germline V gene has CDR1 SGHTA and CDR2 FQGNSA. The CDR3, as DNA: TGTGCCAGCAGCTTAGCGACGGCAGGGAGGGATCAGCCCCAGCATTTT. This sequence encodes CASSLATAGRDQPQHF.

The chain is built from TRBV12-3 or TRBV12-4 and TRBJ2-2; 8 positions agree with TRBD2. This CDR3 is built from 16 residues. The V gene end was trimmed by 6 bases and the J gene end by 1 base; junction bases not matched to a gene: 7. CDR3 DNA sequence: TGTGCCAGCAGCCCCTGGCGGGGGGAGAACACCGGGGAGCTGTTTTTT. Protein: CASSPWRGENTGELFF.

This chain links TRBV24-1 with TRBJ2-1; TRBD2 matches 12 bases. Per the germline V gene, CDR1 is KGHDR and CDR2 is SFDVKD. The trim removed 4 bases at V and 1 base at J, leaving 1 base unmatched. CDR3 size: 16 residues. In DNA, the CDR3 is TGTGCCACCAGTGAGACTAGCGGGAGATCCTACAATGAGCAGTTCTTC. Translation: CATSETSGRSYNEQFF.

This clonotype was counted only a few times. V is TRBV6-1 and J is TRBJ2-5, with D possibly matching TRBD2 (5 bases). CDR1 is MNHNS and CDR2 is SASEGT in the germline V gene. This CDR3 region has 19 residues. The V end lost 6 bases, the J end lost 0 bases, and 26 bases lay between the germline ends. CDR3 amino acids: CASRRLGLTGKLYQETQYF. As DNA, the CDR3 is TGTGCCAGCAGGAGATTAGGGCTAACCGGGAAACTGTACCAAGAGACCCAGTACTTC.

This clonotype was seen a handful of times. V usage is TRBV7-2 and J usage is TRBJ1-1, with D uncertain. The V gene's germline CDR1 is SGHTA and CDR2 FQGNSA. The CDR3 is made up of 13 amino acids. The V and J ends lost 0 bases and 8 bases respectively, with 10 bases between them. CDR3 region: CASSLAPAEEAFF. The CDR3 coding sequence is TGTGCCAGCAGCTTAGCGCCGGCGGAAGAAGCTTTCTTT.

This clonotype was detected only a few times. The chain joins TRBV27 to TRBJ2-4, with TRBD2 matching over 7 bases. The CDR3 spans 16 residues. Losses at the gene ends were 5 bases for V and 0 bases for J; bases not matched to a gene: 7. CDR1 is MNHEY and CDR2 is SMNVEV in the germline V gene (reference sequence). CDR3 amino acids: CASSLRIAGAKNIQYF. CDR3 coding DNA: TGTGCCAGCAGTCTGCGGATAGCGGGAGCCAAAAACATTCAGTACTTC.

This clonotype was seen more than once but under ten times. One end of the junction varies from germline; a read error may be responsible. This chain joins TRBV12-3 or TRBV12-4 and TRBJ2-7; D is undetermined. The CDR3 contains 13 residues. This chain's CDR3 is CASSSTDSHEQYF. The CDR3 nucleotides are TGTGCCAGCAGTTCCACCGACTCCCACGAGCAGTACTTC.

Points on this clonotype: Since the CDR3 does not end with the conserved phenylalanine or tryptophan, this likely comes from a read error. Because the CDR3's place on the DNA is in doubt, the DNA is left out and the CDR3 is given as listed by TCRdb. The chain links TRBV7-9 to TRBJ2-4; the listed D gene, TRBD1, was not tested against the DNA. The germline CDR1 and CDR2 sequences are SEHNR and FQNEAQ (reference sequence). The CDR3 region is 13 residues in length, termini included. CDR3 region: CASSLGGIENITP.